This TCR beta chain was observed in a study of regulatory T cells in long-lasting Graves disease. Points from the study as a whole: Favoring TRBV28, TRBJ1-2 and TRBJ2-5 was a feature seen in persistent disease. Persistent Graves' cases showed lower TCR diversity than newly diagnosed cases.

Arm-PCR of CDR3 regions with iRepertoire HTBI primers generated TCR beta libraries. A single record per CDR3 protein comes from TCRdb applying MiXCR to the multiplex PCR reads. The sample yields around 500,000 distinct CDR3 sequences, roughly 20% seen once. The CDR3 sequence is 13 residues long. Germline loops: CDR1 MNHGY, CDR2 SAAAGT. The V end was cut by 6 bases, the J end by 2 bases, with 11 bases between. To note about this clonotype: Its antigen is unidentified.

The time point denotes: persistent/refractory GD, antithyroid drugs over 5 years with positive TRAb. From RNA extracted from PBMCs, the TCR library was made. Graves' disease diagnosis used American Thyroid Association guidelines. Blood from the periphery, around 9 milliliters in all, was drawn into EDTA tubes. This chain connects TRBV6-8 to TRBJ2-7, with a tentative D call TRBD2 (6 bases). Specimen: peripheral blood mononuclear cells (PBMCs), collected when the disease was refractory, from a patient treated with antithyroid drugs. The clonotype comes from a female donor with Graves disease. The CDR3 sequence: CASREGGPYEQYF. The CDR3 nucleotides are TGTGCCAGCAGGGAGGGAGGACCCTACGAGCAGTACTTC.